This T cell receptor (beta chain) was obtained from a study of blood T cells in healthy people across ages. General study results and limits: PBMCs were not sorted, which prevented a conclusive comparison of naive versus antigen-experienced cells. Correlation between TCR beta diversity and naive T cell percentage was strong.

There are 16 residues in the CDR3. Germline CDR1 is DFQATT and CDR2 is SNEGSKA (reference sequence). The authors ran a second PCR of about 6 to 11 cycles using a sample-barcoded 5' primer and a J-beta primer mix. TCRdb ran MiXCR on the 5' RACE reads and lists one entry per CDR3 protein. The sample yields about 680,000 distinct CDR3 sequences, 49% seen once. This clonotype was found a few times. No antigen is known for it. Ranging in age from about 6 to 90, the donors were healthy Caucasian individuals from Russia. Extraction of total RNA produced a minimum of 5 micrograms from each sample. This TCR came from a woman between 55 and 75 years old in good health. The sequenced sample was blood. The chain employs TRBV20-1 and TRBJ2-5, with 11 bases that match TRBD2. The DNA matches TRBJ2-7 better at its end, which makes the J call doubtful. CDR3 nucleotides: TGCAGTGCTACGGGACTAGCGGCACCGGGGGACCACGAGCAGTACTTC. It is translated as CSATGLAAPGDHEQYF.